This T cell receptor (beta chain) emerged from a study of regulatory T cells in long-lasting Graves disease (dated by TCRdb to the early 2020s). Regarding the study in general: Patients with newly diagnosed Graves' disease had been on antithyroid drugs for under 3 months. Persistent Graves' disease patients were compared with newly diagnosed Graves' disease patients by peripheral blood TCR sequencing and RNA sequencing. The study was conducted in China and was registered as a clinical trial. A total of about 33 samples underwent TCR sequencing: some 13 from persistent and about 20 from newly diagnosed Graves' disease patients.

Here is what the overall study found, with its caveats: The authors acknowledged the small sample size as a limitation that may reduce accuracy. Sequencing and analysis were restricted to the TCR beta chain. More public clonotypes were shared among persistent patients (over 2,500) than among newly diagnosed patients (approximately 1,000). Persistent Graves' disease patients showed lower TCR Shannon entropy and fewer highly expanded clones than newly diagnosed patients, suggesting clonal expansion. The study examined only peripheral blood because the primary lesion, thyroid tissue, could not be accessed. TRBV28, TRBJ1-2 and TRBJ2-5 were preferentially used in persistent disease, while TRBV20-1 and TRBJ2-1 were favored in newly diagnosed disease.

At least ten counts were recorded for this clonotype. Its binding antigen is unknown. It has no much larger one-base neighbor in the sample; base qualities were not kept. Library preparation was by multiplex PCR. Sequencing relied on an Illumina HiSeq 4000. CDR3 regions were amplified by Arm-PCR with iRepertoire HTBI primers to construct TCR beta libraries. Before sequencing, the PCR products went through gel purification. Per the original workflow: Across samples, 60 to 80 TRBV and approximately 15 TRBJ segments were identified and used for gene usage analysis of CDR3 amino acid clonotypes. COPE and FqMerger were used to merge filtered high-quality paired reads into contigs. BLAST was used to align contigs to the IMGT TRBV, TRBD and TRBJ reference genes, and CDR3 was defined following IMGT. Any clonotype with a frequency above 0.1% was counted as a highly expanded clone. Shannon entropy was used to measure repertoire diversity, and the Gini coefficient was used to measure V-J evenness. Public clonotypes were defined as clonotypes shared by more than one individual. The public reads were run again by TCRdb, first through fastp at Q25 and then through MiXCR, and only productive beta chains were kept. Identical CDR3 protein sequences are pooled into one entry, listed with their most common genes and DNA. In this record, the V and J calls reflect TCRdb's handling and not the investigators' own analysis. The sample data list approximately 350,000 distinct CDR3 sequences, and approximately 12% of these were observed just once. The top ten clones comprise over 15% of the sample.

The CDR3 runs 15 amino acids, cysteine and phenylalanine included. Left in the record is the CDR3 DNA by itself, 45 bases read in frame from the first base. The germline V gene specifies SGHVS as CDR1 and FQNEAQ as CDR2. Trimming removed 2 bases from V and 5 bases from J, leaving 15 bases between the germline ends. The time point label corresponds to: newly diagnosed GD, antithyroid drugs for less than 3 months. RNA was extracted from PBMCs in TRIzol for both TCR sequencing and RNA sequencing. The diagnosis of Graves' disease followed American Thyroid Association guidelines. Patients were recruited from an endocrinology department in Xi'an, China. Each patient gave around 9 milliliters of peripheral blood, collected in an EDTA anticoagulant tube. Ficoll Paque Plus density gradient separation was used to isolate PBMCs, and no additional T cell sorting was done. An Agilent 2100 Bioanalyzer and agarose gel were used to check RNA quality, and a NanoDrop 2000 was used to measure RNA concentration.

This same sample was also taken into another study, of T cells in Graves' hyperthyroidism and ophthalmopathy. The second study's paper adds: Stable Graves' hyperthyroidism was defined as no progression to ophthalmopathy during 18 months of follow-up. Hyperthyroidism patients were newly diagnosed, had a disease duration of under 2 months, and were aged 18 to 65 years. The study excluded patients with uncontrolled infections, other autoimmune diseases, pregnancy or lactation. Diagnoses relied on clinical symptoms, serum thyroxine and TRAb, thyroid ultrasound and orbital computed tomography. The TCR CDR3 was subjected to a first round of RT-PCR using the HTBI primer set and the Qiagen OneStep RT-PCR kit. Blood samples also contained most of the expanded thyroid clonotypes (frequency above 0.001), which suggests that blood repertoires may reflect thyroid immune responses. A model built on a 13 V-J signature distinguished ophthalmopathy from stable hyperthyroidism, reaching about 89% sensitivity and 81% to 83% specificity in cross-validation and 80%/75% in testing. In validation, progression to ophthalmopathy was predicted by the model with nearly 71% sensitivity and 72.22% specificity, a median of approximately 7.1 months before onset. To identify TCR V-J signatures that set the groups apart, the researchers used a discovery cohort of about a hundred patients, made up of some 41 with Graves' ophthalmopathy and 57 with stable Graves' hyperthyroidism. Prospective prediction of ophthalmopathy was tested in an independent validation cohort consisting of 18 to 20 hyperthyroidism patients and 15 or so patients who later progressed to ophthalmopathy. The roughly 99 discovery patients were divided at random into training and test sets in a 7:3 ratio. Thyroid tissue and blood T-cell repertoires from about six Graves' hyperthyroidism patients were also compared in the study. Following sampling, methimazole starting at 30 mg daily was given to hyperthyroidism patients, and high-dose intravenous methylprednisolone was given to ophthalmopathy patients. A second multiplex PCR round built the libraries, followed by size selection and purification. Sequencing of the libraries was done on an Illumina HiSeq2000 using paired-end 100 bp reads. Raw data were processed with SOAPnuke, discarding reads with adapters, uncalled bases, mean Phred below 15, or no exact constant-primer or identifier match. COPE v1.2.5 was used to merge the high-quality paired reads, and each unique nucleotide sequence was defined as a clonotype. MiTCR v1.1 was used to align clonotypes to the IMGT TRBV, TRBD and TRBJ reference segments. The analysis included only V-J combinations with a frequency above 0.0001, which together covered around 99% of the repertoires. A TCS score was defined as the ratio of F50 (clonal expansion) to E x V (chaos), with BLOSUM62-based TCRdist applied between CDR3 peptides within each V-J. Welch's t-statistics and random forest reduced some 510 V-J features to roughly 13, which were used in a naive Bayes classifier (R e1071). No statistical method was used to fix the sample size in advance, and group allocation was not hidden from the investigators. The paper describes TCR Vbeta CDR3 sequencing of 135 peripheral blood samples, made up of roughly 40 ophthalmopathy patients, over 70 hyperthyroidism patients and 17 progressor patients.

The specimen was peripheral blood mononuclear cells (PBMCs), collected at new diagnosis, from a patient treated with antithyroid drugs. The sequence joins TRBV7-8 to TRBJ1-1; the D gene is possibly TRBD1, with 5 bases matching. The TCR comes from a woman aged 18 to 35 with Graves disease. Donor details come from another sample of the same person, matched by shared clones. This receptor has the CDR3 CASSLRRGPGTEAFF. In nucleotide form, the sequence is TGTGCCAGCAGCTTACGACGGGGCCCTGGGACTGAAGCTTTCTTT.